The 32 T cell receptor beta chains reported below all come from one sample, sequenced in a study of graft-versus-host responses after intestinal transplantation. What these receptors recognize is not known. Profiling relied on immunoSEQ multiplex PCR, and the TCRdb table lists in-frame clones only, not all of them. This table has tens of thousands of clones, over 75% appearing once. Sequences were derived from unstimulated CD8+ T cells sorted from spleen or lymph node cells, sampled before intestinal transplant. The receptors shown here come from a human donor who received an intestinal transplant.

The chain recombines TRBV30 with TRBJ1-5; 7 bases are shared with TRBD1. The germline V gene has CDR1 GTSNPN and CDR2 SVGIG (reference sequence). The CDR3 sequence is 14 residues long. V lost 5 bases to trimming and J lost 2 bases; unmatched junction nucleotides: 6. CDR3 coding DNA: TGTGCCTGGGCAGGGGGAGTGGGCAATCAGCCCCAGCATTTT. This codes for CAWAGGVGNQPQHF.

The rearrangement uses TRBV6-1 and TRBJ2-1; tentative D call: TRBD1 (6 bases). This CDR3 contains 14 residues. The germline V gene encodes CDR1 MNHNS and CDR2 SASEGT. V was clipped by 7 bases and J by 7 bases, with 17 bases between them. CDR3 sequence (DNA): TGTGCCAGCACACTACAGGACAGCATGAATGAGCAGTTCTTC. Its protein product is CASTLQDSMNEQFF.

This chain connects TRBV5-1 to TRBJ2-7; 7 nucleotides line up with TRBD1. In germline, CDR1 is SGHRS, CDR2 YFSETQ. V was clipped by 1 base and J by 1 base; unmatched bases: 2. CDR3 length equals 14 residues. The CDR3 DNA reads as TGCGCCAGCAGCTTGCGACAGGGTTCCTACGAGCAGTACTTC. Its translation is CASSLRQGSYEQYF.

J is TRBJ2-1 and V is TRBV4-1; the D gene is possibly TRBD2 (6 bases). V lost 2 bases and J 2 bases, leaving 16 bases between the germline ends. Germline V gene data show CDR1 as MGHRA and CDR2 as YSYEKL. The CDR3 runs 17 residues. In DNA, the CDR3 is TGCGCCAGCAGCCAACGAATCGGGACGGGGGCCTACAATGAGCAGTTCTTC. Translation: CASSQRIGTGAYNEQFF.

This chain uses TRBV19 with TRBJ2-1; the match to TRBD1 covers 7 bases. The CDR3 consists of 13 residues. Germline values: CDR1 LNHDA, CDR2 SQIVND (reference sequence). V lost 8 bases to trimming and J lost 3 bases; unmatched junction nucleotides: 4. Written as DNA, the CDR3 is TGTGCCAGTTCCCAGGGGGACTACAATGAGCAGTTCTTC. Protein: CASSQGDYNEQFF.

This chain connects TRBV7-9 to TRBJ1-1; perhaps TRBD1 as D (5 bases). The CDR3 is 12 residues long. The V end was cut by 8 bases, the J end by 4 bases, with 11 bases between. Germline CDR1 and CDR2: SEHNR and FQNEAQ (reference sequence). CDR3 loop: CASRGGVTEAFF. The CDR3 DNA follows: TGTGCCAGCCGCGGGGGTGTCACTGAAGCTTTCTTT. Filled out from reference TRBV7-9 and TRBJ1-1, the complete variable domain reads DTGVSQNPRHKITKRGQNVTFRCDPISEHNRLYWYRQTLGQGPEFLTYFQNEAQLEKSRLLSDRFSAERPKGSFSTLEIQRTEQGDSAMYLCASRGGVTEAFFGQGTRLTVV.

The table lists this clone with a count of one. V gene TRBV4-1 combines with J gene TRBJ2-7; no definite D call. V shed 0 bases and J shed 0 bases, with 9 bases lying between them. The CDR3 contains 15 residues. The germline V gene has CDR1 MGHRA and CDR2 YSYEKL. In DNA, the CDR3 is TGCGCCAGCAGCCAAGAGCCTCATAGCTCCTACGAGCAGTACTTC. This gives the protein CASSQEPHSSYEQYF.

In this sample, this clone turned up a few times. This chain links TRBV7-9 with TRBJ1-2; D not certain. CDR3 length equals 14 residues. The V end was cut by 0 bases, the J end by 0 bases, with 5 bases between. CDR1 SEHNR and CDR2 FQNEAQ come from the germline V gene (reference sequence). The DNA for the CDR3 is TGTGCCAGCAGCTTAGCACCGGCTAACTATGGCTACACCTTC. It yields the protein CASSLAPANYGYTF.

The chain combines TRBV6-6 with TRBJ2-1; TRBD2 aligns across 7 bases. The CDR3 loop spans 15 amino acids. Looked up from germline, CDR1 is MNHNY and CDR2 is SVGAGI (reference sequence). Losses at the gene ends were 5 bases for V and 3 bases for J; bases not matched to a gene: 7. CDR3 sequence reads: CASSVGLDGYNEQFF. CDR3 DNA sequence: TGTGCCAGCAGTGTTGGACTAGACGGCTACAATGAGCAGTTCTTC.

J is TRBJ2-7 and V is TRBV30, with TRBD1 identical over 10 bases. This CDR3 region has 13 residues. Germline values: CDR1 GTSNPN, CDR2 SVGIG (reference sequence). Trimming cost V 1 base and J 5 bases; bases outside gene matches: 2. CDR3 region: CAWSGGQGDEQYF. Written as DNA, the CDR3 is TGTGCCTGGAGTGGAGGACAGGGGGACGAGCAGTACTTC.

The chain couples TRBV28 to TRBJ1-1, with D perhaps matching TRBD1 (6 bases). The V gene's germline CDR1 is MDHEN and CDR2 SYDVKM. The CDR3 has 16 residues. V was cut by 6 bases and J by 0 bases, with 17 bases left in between. The CDR3 loop is CASRGGPTRMNTEAFF. The DNA of the CDR3 is TGTGCCAGCAGAGGGGGACCAACACGGATGAACACTGAAGCTTTCTTT.

V and J are TRBV19 and TRBJ2-1, with TRBD2 identical over 8 bases. Looked up from germline, CDR1 is LNHDA and CDR2 is SQIVND (reference sequence). V shed 3 bases and J 7 bases; nucleotides not matched to a gene: 5. The CDR3 extends over 14 amino acids. The CDR3 loop is CASSMGLVGNEQFF. CDR3 in DNA: TGTGCCAGTAGTATGGGACTAGTGGGTAATGAGCAGTTCTTC.

The V gene is TRBV5-1, the J gene TRBJ2-7; tentatively, D is TRBD1 (6 bases). Between the trimmed V and J ends, which lost 5 bases and 8 bases, there was a span of 14 bases. This CDR3 has 12 residues. Germline V CDR1 and CDR2: SGHRS, YFSETQ. CDR3 in amino acids: CASRGAGDKQYF. CDR3 nucleotides: TGCGCCAGCAGGGGGGCAGGAGATAAGCAGTACTTC.

The genes are TRBV28 and TRBJ2-7, with TRBD1 matching 7 bases. The length of the CDR3 is 15 residues. V trimming: 6 bases; J trimming: 2 bases; junction bases outside the gene matches: 10. Germline assignment: CDR1 MDHEN and CDR2 SYDVKM. The CDR3 region has the DNA TGTGCCAGCAGCCGTCCGGGACAGACTCCCTACGAGCAGTACTTC. Translated: CASSRPGQTPYEQYF.

This chain connects TRBV5-4 to TRBJ2-3, with a possible D match to TRBD2 (5 bases). The CDR3 has 13 residues. CDR1 and CDR2 from the germline V gene are SGHNT and YYREEE (reference sequence). V lost 4 bases to trimming and J lost 5 bases, with 11 bases between them. CDR3 sequence (DNA): TGTGCCAGCAGCCCCCGCGCGGGAGATACGCAGTATTTT. Translated: CASSPRAGDTQYF. Full variable domain (missing parts from reference TRBV5-4 and TRBJ2-3): ETGVTQSPTHLIKTRGQQVTLRCSSQSGHNTVSWYQQALGQGPQFIFQYYREEENGRGNFPPRFSGLQFPNYSSELNVNALELDDSALYLCASSPRAGDTQYFGPGTRLTVL.

V and J are TRBV7-2 and TRBJ1-2, with D unclear. This CDR3 is built from 15 residues. V gave up 4 bases and J gave up 5 bases, with 17 bases separating them. Germline V gene lookup returns CDR1 SGHTA and CDR2 FQGNSA. CDR3 sequence reads: CASSSFPYTEYGYTF. The CDR3 coding sequence is TGTGCCAGCAGCTCATTCCCCTACACAGAATATGGCTACACCTTC.

This chain links TRBV7-9 with TRBJ2-1; TRBD2 is a possible D gene (6 bases). The CDR3 covers 17 residues. Per germline, CDR1 SEHNR and CDR2 FQNEAQ (reference sequence). V lost 7 bases, J lost 4 bases, and 23 bases lay in between. CDR3 residues: CASTPRAGSPRYNEQFF. Written as DNA, the CDR3 is TGTGCCAGCACCCCACGGGCCGGGAGCCCACGGTACAATGAGCAGTTCTTC.

The CDR3 DNA sequence: TGTGCTGGACAGGCTGGCAATGAGCAGTTCTTC. Protein sequence: CAGQAGNEQFF. This chain uses TRBV2 with TRBJ2-1; 7 nucleotides agree with TRBD1. This CDR3 has 11 residues. Germline V CDR1 and CDR2: SNHLY, FYNNEI.

This sequence joins TRBV2 and TRBJ2-3; no firm D call. V was trimmed by 3 bases and J by 4 bases, leaving 14 bases between them. Germline CDR1 reads SNHLY; CDR2 reads FYNNEI. This CDR3 has 15 amino acids. The CDR3 DNA reads as TGTGCCAGCAGTGAGGAAGCGTTTGGTCCAGATACGCAGTATTTT. This encodes CASSEEAFGPDTQYF. Full variable domain (missing parts from reference TRBV2 and TRBJ2-3): EPEVTQTPSHQVTQMGQEVILRCVPISNHLYFYWYRQILGQKVEFLVSFYNNEISEKSEIFDDQFSVERPDGSNFTLKIRSTKLEDSAMYFCASSEEAFGPDTQYFGPGTRLTVL.

This chain uses TRBV30 with TRBJ2-7; no clear D. V was trimmed by 7 bases and J by 6 bases, leaving 22 bases between them. Germline CDR1 is GTSNPN and CDR2 is SVGIG (reference sequence). The CDR3 is 14 amino acids. The CDR3 region is CASSAVLDPSEQYF. The CDR3 DNA reads TGTGCCTCGTCCGCGGTATTGGATCCATCCGAGCAGTACTTC.

The rearrangement links TRBV4-1 to TRBJ2-7; TRBD1 matches 7 bases. The germline V gene has CDR1 MGHRA and CDR2 YSYEKL. The length of the CDR3 is 15 residues. Trimming took 5 bases from V and 2 from J; bases not matched to a gene: 9. CDR3 loop: CASSEIKGTAYEQYF. As DNA, the CDR3 is TGCGCCAGCAGCGAAATTAAGGGGACAGCCTACGAGCAGTACTTC.

J is TRBJ2-7 and V is TRBV7-8; TRBD2 matches at 11 bases. V lost 4 bases and J lost 0; bases outside the gene matches: 11. The CDR3 length is 18 residues. Germline values: CDR1 SGHVS, CDR2 FQNEAQ. In DNA, the CDR3 is TGTGCCAGCAGCTCCGGGACTAGCGGTTCCCTGACCTCCTACGAGCAGTACTTC. Its translation is CASSSGTSGSLTSYEQYF. The variable domain in full, with the rest retrieved from reference TRBV7-8 and TRBJ2-7, is GAGVSQSPRYKVAKRGQDVALRCDPISGHVSLFWYQQALGQGPEFLTYFQNEAQLDKSGLPSDRFFAERPEGSVSTLKIQRTQQEDSAVYLCASSSGTSGSLTSYEQYFGPGTRLTVT.

This chain links TRBV10-1 with TRBJ2-1, with 10 positions matching TRBD2. This CDR3 is 16 amino acids long. Germline V gene lookup returns CDR1 WNHNN and CDR2 SYGVQD (reference sequence). The J segment lost 4 bases and the V segment lost 3 bases, leaving 6 bases of the junction unmatched. The CDR3 nucleotides read TGCGCCAGCAGTGACGGGACTAGCGAAATATACAATGAGCAGTTCTTC. Its protein product is CASSDGTSEIYNEQFF.

V usage is TRBV19 and J usage is TRBJ2-5; TRBD2 aligns across 12 bases. V trimming: 5 bases; J trimming: 3 bases; junction bases outside the gene matches: 10. The CDR3 runs 17 residues. Germline assignment: CDR1 LNHDA and CDR2 SQIVND (reference sequence). The CDR3 here is CASSPRLAGVLEETQYF. The CDR3, as DNA: TGTGCCAGTAGTCCAAGACTAGCGGGAGTATTGGAAGAGACCCAGTACTTC.

The chain uses TRBV5-8 and TRBJ2-7, with D possibly matching TRBD1 (6 bases). The CDR3 sequence is 14 residues long. V lost 3 bases and J lost 2, with 12 bases in between. The germline V gene has CDR1 SGHTS and CDR2 YDEGEE. The CDR3 bases are TGTGCCAGCAGCTGCCGGGACAAAACCTACGAGCAGTACTTC. Amino acids: CASSCRDKTYEQYF.

This rearrangement joins TRBV7-2 to TRBJ2-1; 9 positions match TRBD1. Germline V gene data show CDR1 as SGHTA and CDR2 as FQGNSA. Unmatched junction bases numbered 9, after V lost 1 base and J lost 5 bases. The CDR3 is 17 residues long. The chain's CDR3 is CASSLEFRDRANNEQFF. The DNA for the CDR3 is TGTGCCAGCAGCTTAGAATTCCGGGACAGGGCTAACAATGAGCAGTTCTTC. The variable domain in full, with the rest retrieved from reference TRBV7-2 and TRBJ2-1, is GAGVSQSPSNKVTEKGKDVELRCDPISGHTALYWYRQSLGQGLEFLIYFQGNSAPDKSGLPSDRFSAERTGGSVSTLTIQRTQQEDSAVYLCASSLEFRDRANNEQFFGPGTRLTVL.

The chain links TRBV9 to TRBJ2-5; D is possibly TRBD2 (6 bases). This CDR3 spans 14 amino acids. V was pared by 0 bases and J by 5 bases, with 11 bases between. The germline V gene has CDR1 SGDLS and CDR2 YYNGEE. The CDR3 region has the DNA TGTGCCAGCAGCGTAGAGGGGAGGTCGGAGACCCAGTACTTC. Amino acids: CASSVEGRSETQYF.

In DNA, the CDR3 is TGTGCCAGCAGACCTCTCTGGGACTTTACTTTGAACGGCTACACCTTC. This sequence encodes CASRPLWDFTLNGYTF. The rearrangement links TRBV7-9 to TRBJ1-2; weak D call: TRBD1 (5 bases). CDR3 length: 16 amino acids. Per germline, CDR1 SEHNR and CDR2 FQNEAQ (reference sequence). The V and J ends lost 6 bases and 8 bases respectively, with 25 bases between them. The full variable domain, with the rest looked up from reference TRBV7-9 and TRBJ1-2, is DTGVSQNPRHKITKRGQNVTFRCDPISEHNRLYWYRQTLGQGPEFLTYFQNEAQLEKSRLLSDRFSAERPKGSFSTLEIQRTEQGDSAMYLCASRPLWDFTLNGYTFGSGTRLTVV.

The V gene is TRBV6-5, the J gene TRBJ1-1; TRBD1 matches 7 bases. The V gene's germline CDR1 is MNHEY and CDR2 SVGAGI. This CDR3 has 12 amino acids. J lost 13 bases, V lost 2 bases, and 7 bases had no gene match. CDR3 loop: CASSYDRADRFF. CDR3 DNA sequence: TGTGCCAGCAGTTACGACAGGGCCGATCGTTTCTTT.

The rearrangement joins TRBV15 to TRBJ2-1, with TRBD2 identical over 9 bases. The CDR3 is 15 residues long. Germline V gene data show CDR1 as LNHNV and CDR2 as YYDKDF (reference sequence). The V and J ends lost 8 bases and 0 bases, in that order; junction bases with no gene match: 5. For the CDR3, the DNA is TGTGCCACCCGACGTAGCGGGAGCTCCTACAATGAGCAGTTCTTC. The encoded protein is CATRRSGSSYNEQFF.

The chain couples TRBV15 to TRBJ2-5, with 8 bases fitting TRBD2. Germline V gene sequence: CDR1 LNHNV, CDR2 YYDKDF (reference sequence). The CDR3 spans 15 residues. Unmatched junction bases numbered 5, after V lost 5 bases and J lost 0 bases. In DNA, the CDR3 is TGTGCCACCAGCGCCCTAGCGGGCAACCAAGAGACCCAGTACTTC. This sequence encodes CATSALAGNQETQYF.

The chain combines TRBV11-2 with TRBJ2-5; 7 bases line up with TRBD1. This CDR3 is 14 amino acids long. The trim removed 5 bases at V and 2 bases at J, leaving 5 bases unmatched. CDR1 and CDR2 (germline): SGHAT, FQNNGV. CDR3 DNA sequence: TGTGCCAGCAGCGCCCAGGGGGAACAAGAGACCCAGTACTTC. Translating it yields CASSAQGEQETQYF. Full variable domain (outside the CDR3, taken from reference TRBV11-2 and TRBJ2-5): EAGVAQSPRYKIIEKRQSVAFWCNPISGHATLYWYQQILGQGPKLLIQFQNNGVVDDSQLPKDRFSAERLKGVDSTLKIQPAKLEDSAVYLCASSAQGEQETQYFGPGTRLLVL.